Here is one TCR beta chain with its context. Clones were read by immunoSEQ multiplex PCR, and TCRdb kept only the in-frame ones, dropping some. The table lists 2.5 million or so clones, about 92% of them singletons. The sample belongs to a study of shared clonotypes between healthy human individuals. Germline V gene sequence: CDR1 SGHRS, CDR2 YFSETQ. This CDR3 region has 13 residues. V lost 7 bases to trimming and J lost 3 bases, with 12 bases between them. The clonotype comes from a man younger than 35 in good health. The chain couples TRBV5-1 to TRBJ2-3, with D unclear. The sample was naive CD4+ T cells sorted from blood. The subset: CD45RA+ positively selected. CDR3 region: CASHERATDTQYF. Written as DNA, the CDR3 is TGCGCCAGCCACGAAAGAGCAACAGATACGCAGTATTTT. Supplemented by reference TRBV5-1 and TRBJ2-3, the full variable domain reads KAGVTQTPRYLIKTRGQQVTLSCSPISGHRSVSWYQQTPGQGLQFLFEYFSETQRNKGNFPGRFSGRQFSNSRSEMNVSTLELGDSALYLCASHERATDTQYFGPGTRLTVL.